The 32 T cell receptor beta chains below all came from one sample that was sequenced in a study of quantifying T cell responses using KT2 cells. Study information: RNA was reverse transcribed with TCR alpha and beta constant-region primers.

An oligo carrying a UMI was ligated to the cDNA 3' end. An equimolar mix of RC1.1 and RC1.2 primed the beta chain across TRBC1 and TRBC2. MiXCR, applied by TCRdb to the UMI-ligation and nested PCR reads, yields one record per CDR3 protein. The data hold about 32,000 distinct CDR3 sequences, with about 7.3% observed a single time. The sequenced sample was PBMCs spiked with cells of the T cell clone KT2. The receptors stem from a human donor.

This clonotype was found many times. The genes are TRBV4-3 and TRBJ1-5; D remains unclear. The CDR3 consists of 15 residues. CDR1 and CDR2 from the germline V gene are LGHNA and YSLEER. Trimming shortened V by 0 bases and J by 1 base, and 7 bases separated the two germline ends. The CDR3 sequence is CASSQDFQSNQPQHF. The DNA of the CDR3 is TGCGCCAGCAGCCAAGATTTCCAGAGCAATCAGCCCCAGCATTTT.

With respect to this clonotype: A much larger clonotype is one base distant, so this may be a read error. The V and J genes are TRBV19 and TRBJ1-2, with D possibly TRBD1 on 6 matching bases. Germline CDR1 and CDR2: LNHDA and SQIVND (reference sequence). The CDR3 extends over 14 amino acids. As DNA, the CDR3 is TGTGCCAGTAACCCACAGGGCTACTACTATGGCTACAACTTC. Amino acid sequence: CASNPQGYYYGYNF.

This clonotype turned up a few times. The chain has TRBV12-3 or TRBV12-4 and TRBJ1-1, with D perhaps TRBD1 (5 bases). V lost 3 bases and J lost 0, with 11 bases in between. The CDR3 extends over 15 amino acids. DNA of the CDR3: TGTGCCAGCAGTTTGGGTGGGGCTTTGAACACTGAAGCTTTCTTT. It specifies CASSLGGALNTEAFF.

This clonotype was seen a few times. The rearrangement joins TRBV12-3 or TRBV12-4 to TRBJ1-2; maybe TRBD1 (5 bases). V lost 2 bases to trimming and J lost 4 bases, with 14 bases between them. The CDR3 is made up of 15 amino acids. CDR3 sequence (DNA): TGTGCCAGCAGTTTAATCGGGGCCGCGGCCTATGGCTACACCTTC. Protein sequence: CASSLIGAAAYGYTF.

The genes are TRBV12-3 or TRBV12-4 and TRBJ2-7, with TRBD2 identical over 14 bases. The CDR3 extends over 15 amino acids. V lost 4 bases, J lost 5 bases, and 4 bases stayed unmatched. The CDR3 bases are TGTGCCAGCAGTTCCAGACTAGCGGGAGGGAACGAGCAGTACTTC. Encoded protein: CASSSRLAGGNEQYF.

The chain recombines TRBV27 with TRBJ2-1; D unresolved. Germline V lookup: CDR1 MNHEY, CDR2 SMNVEV (reference sequence). The CDR3 length is 14 residues. Between the trimmed V and J ends, which lost 2 bases and 0 bases, there was a span of 5 bases. The DNA of the CDR3 is TGTGCCAGCAGTTTAGGGGACTCCTACAATGAGCAGTTCTTC. This sequence encodes CASSLGDSYNEQFF.

This clonotype has at least ten counts. V and J are TRBV20-1 and TRBJ1-1; TRBD1 might be the D (6 bases). The germline V gene encodes CDR1 DFQATT and CDR2 SNEGSKA (reference sequence). The CDR3 is made up of 14 amino acids. Trimming pared 4 bases from V and 4 bases from J, leaving 16 bases between. The CDR3 DNA reads TGCAGTGCTAATGTTGGGAGGGGGGGCACTGAAGCTTTCTTT. Translating it yields CSANVGRGGTEAFF.

This clonotype has at least ten counts. The chain is built from TRBV11-2 and TRBJ2-1, with 8 positions matching TRBD2. Germline-derived CDR1 and CDR2 are SGHAT and FQNNGV. The CDR3 consists of 17 residues. V dropped 5 bases and J dropped 0; count of bases not matched to a gene: 9. This chain's CDR3 is CASSPAGGRSSYNEQFF. The CDR3 nucleotides are TGTGCCAGCAGCCCTGCGGGGGGACGAAGCTCCTACAATGAGCAGTTCTTC.

J is TRBJ1-1 and V is TRBV12-3 or TRBV12-4; D is unresolved. This CDR3 spans 13 amino acids. The V end lost 6 bases, the J end lost 4 bases, and 12 bases lay between the germline ends. For the CDR3, the DNA is TGTGCCAGCAGGAAACAAGGATTCACTGAAGCTTTCTTT. Its protein product is CASRKQGFTEAFF.

In this sample, this clonotype turned up many times. This sequence joins TRBV12-3 or TRBV12-4 and TRBJ1-2; maybe TRBD1 (6 bases). V was trimmed by 6 bases and J by 3 bases, leaving 11 bases between them. The CDR3 loop spans 13 amino acids. CDR3 nucleotide sequence: TGTGCCAGCAGGACAGGTTCAGACTATGGCTACACCTTC. As protein: CASRTGSDYGYTF.

This clonotype was detected a few times. CDR3 protein: CASWPGLAAVPYEQYF. DNA of the CDR3: TGCGCCAGCTGGCCGGGACTAGCGGCAGTTCCCTACGAGCAGTACTTC. The rearrangement uses TRBV5-1 and TRBJ2-7, with 11 bases fitting TRBD2. Germline-derived CDR1 and CDR2 are SGHRS and YFSETQ. With 7 bases clipped from V and 2 bases from J, the junction kept 11 bases outside the gene matches. This CDR3 has 16 amino acids.

This clonotype was recorded at least ten times. At one end the junction does not follow the germline gene, possibly because of a read error. This chain connects TRBV12-3 or TRBV12-4 to TRBJ1-2, with a possible D match to TRBD1 (6 bases). The CDR3 has 14 residues. The chain's CDR3 is CASRLGGSAYGYTF. For the CDR3, the DNA is TGTGCCAGCAGATTAGGGGGATCAGCCTATGGCTACACCTTC.

This clonotype was observed a few times. The chain employs TRBV5-1 and TRBJ2-1; 8 positions match TRBD1. Germline CDR1 SGHRS, CDR2 YFSETQ. CDR3 size: 16 residues. V lost 0 bases to trimming and J lost 9 bases; unmatched junction nucleotides: 11. The CDR3 protein is CASSLGPGGASGEQFF. CDR3 nucleotides: TGCGCCAGCAGCTTGGGTCCAGGGGGCGCTTCTGGTGAGCAGTTCTTC.

As for this clonotype: A much larger clone differs from this one at a single base, so this may be a read error. The CDR3 ends on some other residue instead of the conserved phenylalanine or tryptophan, so this is likely a read error. V and J are TRBV5-1 and TRBJ2-3; 8 nucleotides match TRBD2. The germline V gene has CDR1 SGHRS and CDR2 YFSETQ. V lost 3 bases and J lost 1; bases outside the gene matches: 4. The CDR3 extends over 15 amino acids. CDR3 protein: CASSSLAGGTDTQYL. In DNA, the CDR3 is TGCGCCAGCAGCTCCCTAGCGGGTGGCACAGATACGCAGTATTTA.

This clonotype was detected many times. CDR3 residues: CATSDLSGDETQYF. CDR3 in DNA: TGTGCCACCAGTGATTTGTCCGGCGATGAGACCCAGTACTTC. V and J are TRBV24-1 and TRBJ2-5; no clear D gene. The germline CDR1 and CDR2 sequences are KGHDR and SFDVKD. Trimming took 0 bases from V and 5 from J, leaving 9 bases between them. This CDR3 contains 14 residues.

The chain uses TRBV12-5 and TRBJ1-5; TRBD1 might be the D (6 bases). Deletions cut 1 base from V and 4 bases from J, with 14 bases between. The CDR3 is 16 residues long. Germline CDR1 is LGHNT and CDR2 is FRNRAP. CDR3 loop: CASGLEGGLGNQPQHF. CDR3 bases: TGTGCTAGTGGTTTGGAAGGGGGGCTCGGGAATCAGCCCCAGCATTTT.

This clonotype was recorded many times. The chain uses TRBV2 and TRBJ2-1; D may be TRBD1 or TRBD2 (5 bases each). This CDR3 has 16 amino acids. The germline V gene encodes CDR1 SNHLY and CDR2 FYNNEI. The ends were cut back, 7 bases at V and 3 bases at J, with 19 bases in the middle. The CDR3 coding sequence is TGTGCCAGCATGACATGGGGGACGCAGGACTACAATGAGCAGTTCTTC. Amino acid sequence: CASMTWGTQDYNEQFF.

The chain couples TRBV20-1 to TRBJ1-2, with 7 bases matching TRBD1. Per germline, CDR1 DFQATT and CDR2 SNEGSKA (reference sequence). The CDR3 length is 13 residues. V lost 0 bases and J lost 6; bases outside the gene matches: 4. The CDR3 here is CSARDFRGNGYTF. CDR3 DNA: TGCAGTGCTAGAGACTTCAGGGGGAATGGCTACACCTTC.

This clonotype was seen ten or more times. The genes are TRBV7-8 and TRBJ1-1; 7 bases align to TRBD1. V dropped 2 bases and J dropped 5; count of bases not matched to a gene: 11. CDR3 length equals 16 residues. Germline V CDR1 and CDR2: SGHVS, FQNEAQ. CDR3 nucleotide sequence: TGTGCCAGCAGCTTATTGGGAGGGGGCGCGAGGACTGAAGCTTTCTTT. Translation: CASSLLGGGARTEAFF.

The chain recombines TRBV29-1 with TRBJ2-1; 12 nucleotides line up with TRBD1. This CDR3 has 12 amino acids. V dropped 7 bases and J dropped 9; count of bases not matched to a gene: 4. Looked up from germline, CDR1 is SQVTM and CDR2 is ANQGSEA. CDR3 residues: CSAGQGAFEQFF. CDR3 in DNA: TGCAGCGCGGGACAGGGGGCTTTTGAGCAGTTCTTC.

The sample holds many counts of this clonotype. The chain carries TRBV5-4 and TRBJ2-5; 9 bases align to TRBD1. Germline trimming cut 1 base from V and 4 bases from J; bases unmatched to any gene: 8. This CDR3 is 16 amino acids long. In germline, CDR1 is SGHNT, CDR2 YYREEE (reference sequence). CDR3 protein: CASSLYWDREGETQYF. The CDR3 DNA follows: TGTGCCAGCAGCTTGTACTGGGACAGGGAGGGAGAGACCCAGTACTTC. The complete variable domain, with remaining parts taken from reference TRBV5-4 and TRBJ2-5, reads ETGVTQSPTHLIKTRGQQVTLRCSSQSGHNTVSWYQQALGQGPQFIFQYYREEENGRGNFPPRFSGLQFPNYSSELNVNALELDDSALYLCASSLYWDREGETQYFGPGTRLLVL.

The sample holds one count of this clonotype. It may be a read error: a sequence one base away is much more abundant. The chain links TRBV27 to TRBJ1-6, with D possibly TRBD1 on 5 matching bases. Germline assignment: CDR1 MNHEY and CDR2 SMNVEV (reference sequence). The CDR3 is made up of 13 amino acids. The CDR3 is CASSLGAGSPLQF. The CDR3 region has the DNA TGTGCCAGCAGTTTAGGGGCAGGCTCACCCCTCCAATTT.

This chain joins TRBV12-3 or TRBV12-4 and TRBJ1-6; TRBD1 is a possible D gene (5 bases). V gave up 3 bases and J gave up 10 bases, with 7 bases separating them. This CDR3 spans 12 amino acids. The CDR3 coding sequence is TGTGCCAGCAGTTTTCAGGGATCACCCCTCCACTTT. The encoded protein is CASSFQGSPLHF.

This clonotype was seen at least ten times. V and J are TRBV7-2 and TRBJ1-1; D uncertain. V shed 1 base and J shed 4 bases, with 10 bases lying between them. Germline-derived CDR1 and CDR2 are SGHTA and FQGNSA. The CDR3 extends over 14 amino acids. DNA of the CDR3: TGTGCCAGCAGCTTAGTCTCTTATACCACTGAAGCTTTCTTT. Protein sequence: CASSLVSYTTEAFF.

The CDR3 loop is CASSQWDSTDTQYF. DNA for the CDR3: TGCGCCAGCAGCCAATGGGACAGCACAGATACGCAGTATTTT. The rearrangement joins TRBV5-1 to TRBJ2-3; D possibly matches TRBD1 or TRBD2 (5 bases each). V was clipped by 4 bases and J by 0 bases, with 9 bases between them. Per the germline V gene, CDR1 is SGHRS and CDR2 is YFSETQ. This CDR3 contains 14 residues.

This clonotype showed up many times. This CDR3 is CASSSYGQERNEAFF. The CDR3 DNA reads as TGCGCCAGCAGCTCCTACGGACAGGAACGAAATGAAGCTTTCTTT. This chain uses TRBV5-1 with TRBJ1-1; 7 positions agree with TRBD1. With V trimmed by 3 bases and J by 7 bases, 12 bases remained unmatched. The CDR3 has 15 residues. Germline V gives CDR1 SGHRS, CDR2 YFSETQ.

The V gene is TRBV4-1, the J gene TRBJ2-7; D ambiguous. Per the germline V gene, CDR1 is MGHRA and CDR2 is YSYEKL. The CDR3 sequence is 13 residues long. V dropped 1 base and J dropped 4 bases, with 8 bases sitting between them. The CDR3 DNA follows: TGCGCCAGCAGCCAAGGGGAACCTTACGAGCAGTACTTC. Residues: CASSQGEPYEQYF.

In this sample, this clonotype turned up a few times. The CDR3 bases are TGTGCCAGCAGCTTATATATTGTCGGGGAGCTGTTTTTT. This sequence encodes CASSLYIVGELFF. The J gene is TRBJ2-2, the V gene TRBV7-8; D is uncertain. Looked up from germline, CDR1 is SGHVS and CDR2 is FQNEAQ. This CDR3 has 13 residues. The V gene lost 2 bases and the J gene lost 7 bases, with 8 bases spanning the gap.

This clonotype has a count of ten or more. J is TRBJ1-3 and V is TRBV6-5; D might be TRBD1 (5 bases). Germline CDR1 and CDR2: MNHEY and SVGAGI. V lost 0 bases and J lost 4, with 10 bases in between. The CDR3 totals 15 residues. DNA of the CDR3: TGTGCCAGCAGTTACTCGTCGGCAGGGGGAAACACCATATATTTT. This translates into CASSYSSAGGNTIYF.

This clonotype has a handful of counts. A read error may produce the germline difference seen at one junction end. The gene calls are TRBV6-5 and TRBJ2-7; D gene ambiguous. In germline, CDR1 is MNHEY, CDR2 SVGAGI. This CDR3 is built from 15 residues. The CDR3 spells CASSYLGTSSNEQYF. CDR3 sequence (DNA): TGTGCCAGCAGTTACCTCGGTACTTCCTCCAACGAGCAGTACTTC.

This clonotype appeared many times. This chain joins TRBV6-1 and TRBJ1-5; tentative D call: TRBD1 (6 bases). The CDR3 consists of 13 residues. V was cut by 11 bases and J by 4 bases, with 15 bases left in between. Germline V CDR1 and CDR2: MNHNS, SASEGT. This CDR3 is CACRGQMNQPQHF. In nucleotides, the CDR3 is TGTGCCTGCCGAGGACAGATGAATCAGCCCCAGCATTTT.

Only a few counts were recorded for this clonotype. This rearrangement joins TRBV12-3 or TRBV12-4 to TRBJ2-7; the match to TRBD1 covers 9 bases. V lost 6 bases and J lost 3; bases outside the gene matches: 3. The CDR3 totals 13 residues. The CDR3 loop reads CASRGGQGYEQYF. In nucleotides, the CDR3 is TGTGCCAGCAGGGGGGGACAGGGCTACGAGCAGTACTTC.